This is a list of T cell receptor beta chains from one sample in a study of spatial heterogeneity in lung cancer. MiXCR was run by TCRdb on the 5' RACE reads, yielding one entry per CDR3 protein. The data contain around 32,000 distinct CDR3 sequences, more than 9% of them singletons. The input for sequencing was PBMCs, taken at follow-up. The source is a female donor with early-stage non-small cell lung cancer. CDR3s include the opening cysteine and the closing phenylalanine or tryptophan. The D gene is left open where the match is weak.

d_gene,v_gene,CDR3aa
TRBD1,TRBV10-3,CAISEPGQGWTEAFF
.,TRBV12-5,CASGFGHNEQFF
TRBD1,TRBV5-1,CASSLEGRGRETQYF
.,TRBV7-8,CASNQIYPDEETQYF
.,TRBV29-1,CSVERQDQETQYF
.,TRBV20-1,CSARILGEKLFF
.,TRBV28,CASSPHKKNTEAFF
.,TRBV21-1,CASRGTSGTNEKLFF
.,TRBV28,CASSSTPFGLTEAFF
.,TRBV28,CASSTDSPGITEAFF
TRBD2,TRBV11-1,CASQRGETYEQYF
.,TRBV5-1,CASSLAEVGELFF
.,TRBV20-1,CSAAPLGGVLWEQYF
.,TRBV9,CASSLSHFRGLLLIPSYEQYF
TRBD1,TRBV12-3/TRBV12-4,CASSSDAGTGGFGYTF
.,TRBV7-2,CASSLEPGGDEQFF
.,TRBV2,CASSNTGGPVLNYEQYF
.,TRBV20-1,CSASQARGATGELFF
.,TRBV12-3/TRBV12-4,CASSPSEWVEAYEQYF
.,TRBV7-9,CASSRTQHRQETQYF
TRBD1,TRBV19,CASSPRGQGATEAFF
.,TRBV20-1,CSARDPYNEQFF
.,TRBV2,CASGGANEQYF
TRBD1,TRBV24-1,CATSEGQIEKAQYF
.,TRBV12-3/TRBV12-4,CASRTQGETEAFF
TRBD1,TRBV12-3/TRBV12-4,CASSSTGGGGETQYF
.,TRBV7-2,CASIIGGASDTQYF
.,TRBV11-1,CASSFAQGGYEQYF
TRBD2,TRBV14,CASTGTGGAHNEQFF
.,TRBV6-5,CASSYSRPRIGGIVYEQYF
.,TRBV6-6,CASTLDQLQDRELFF
TRBD1,TRBV28,CASTKTGVSNQPQHF
.,TRBV7-9,CASSFDISYEQYF
TRBD2,TRBV4-2,CASSQDVAGGYTGELFF
TRBD1,TRBV29-1,CSGTGEVRNTEAFF
TRBD1,TRBV14,CASSGGHRGFTEAFF
.,TRBV4-3,CASSQRANSYEQYF
TRBD1,TRBV11-2,CASSYGTGNEQFF
.,TRBV28,CASSPPPDYEQYF
.,TRBV7-9,CASIQIESTDTQYF
.,TRBV6-2/TRBV6-3,CASSRDESGDIQYF
.,TRBV7-2,CASSLTLNYGYTF
TRBD2,TRBV20-1,CSAVRTSGGADTQYF
.,TRBV7-9,CASIKGPTGELFF
TRBD1,TRBV4-2,CASSQVNRGNYNEQFF
.,TRBV20-1,CSASAGSSTDTQYF
TRBD1,TRBV7-2,CASSRDRGNEQYF
.,TRBV11-2,CASSLDGRMNTGELFF
.,TRBV29-1,CSVSRATDREAFF
TRBD1,TRBV6-6,CASSHQGQGEETQYF